This T cell receptor beta chain derives from a study of OX40 agonist ivuxolimab in advanced cancers. Study background: As their treatment, patients were administered ivuxolimab, an agonistic anti-OX40 (CD134) antibody. Intravenous ivuxolimab was administered to patients every 2 weeks at 0.01 to 10 mg/kg. Under the entry rules, prior anti-PD-1, anti-PD-L1 or anti-CTLA-4 therapy was allowed, and around 36% had some.

On this clone: Antigen: not known.

Generated by immunoSEQ multiplex PCR, the TCRdb table keeps only in-frame clones and is missing some. The sample includes about 50,000 clones, over 85% of them seen just once. Overall study findings and caveats: Expanded clones were, on average, more numerous among CD8+ T cells than CD4+.

The V end was cut by 1 base, the J end by 4 bases, with 17 bases between. This CDR3 is 17 amino acids long. Germline-derived CDR1 and CDR2 are SGHTA and FQGNSA. The sequence was collected from an adult with an advanced solid tumor such as melanoma, head and neck, liver or kidney cancer. The chain couples TRBV7-2 to TRBJ2-1; TRBD2 might be the D (6 bases). The sample consisted of CD4+ or CD8+ T cells sorted from blood, taken in a trial of the OX40 agonist ivuxolimab. CDR3 coding DNA: TGTGCCAGCAGCTTAGTAGTCACTAGCCCCTCTTACAATGAGCAGTTCTTC. Translation: CASSLVVTSPSYNEQFF.